The 29 T cell receptor beta chains below come from one sample, sequenced in a study of T cell clonality in common variable immunodeficiency. Assay used: immunoSEQ multiplex PCR; TCRdb lists only in-frame clones, some missing. The sample was found to contain some 38,000 clones, and every one recurs. Sequencing used peripheral blood mononuclear cells. The receptors were sampled from a person aged 18 to 69 in good health.

At least ten counts were recorded for this clone. The read ends 3 residues early relative to the CDR3; the germline J gene fills the gap. The rearrangement links TRBV20-1 to TRBJ2-5, with D tentatively TRBD1 (5 bases). Germline V gives CDR1 DFQATT, CDR2 SNEGSKA (reference sequence). Trimming removed 1 base at V and 7 bases at J, with 19 bases between. The CDR3 length is 15 residues. The part of the CDR3 DNA that was read is TGCAGTGCTAGAGGGTTGGGGCAGGGTGGGTCGACC. Protein sequence: CSARGLGQGGST. The whole CDR3 sequence is CSARGLGQGGSTQYF.

This clone was counted many times. The read comes to an end 3 residues before the CDR3 does, leaving the germline J gene to fill in the end. The V gene is TRBV30, the J gene TRBJ2-1; TRBD2 aligns across 12 bases. J was trimmed by 6 bases and V by 0 bases; bases with no gene match: 3. The CDR3 contains 15 residues. Germline CDR1 reads GTSNPN; CDR2 reads SVGIG (reference sequence). The CDR3 bases that were read are TGTGCCTGGAGTGTAACTAGCGGGGGGCTCAATGAG. Translation: CAWSVTSGGLNE. In full, the CDR3 is CAWSVTSGGLNEQFF.

This clone was detected ten times or more. The read falls 3 residues short of the CDR3 end, and the missing part is taken from the germline J gene. The chain combines TRBV6-2 or TRBV6-3 with TRBJ2-3; a possible D gene is TRBD2 (7 bases). Trimming cost V 6 bases and J 5 bases, with 18 bases left between them. Germline CDR1 and CDR2: MNHEY and SVGEGT. The CDR3 runs 15 residues. The sequenced CDR3 bases are TGTGCCAGCAGCCCCGCGGGGGCCGTCGGAGATACG. Its protein product is CASSPAGAVGDT. The full-length CDR3 reads as CASSPAGAVGDTQYF.

This clone has at least ten counts. Incomplete CDR3 DNA: TGTGCCAGCAGCGTTTCGGCAGCGTCAACCTATGGC. It specifies CASSVSAASTYG. The whole CDR3 region reads CASSVSAASTYGYTF. The chain carries TRBV9 and TRBJ1-2, with D hard to call. With the read ending 3 residues before the CDR3 end, the germline J gene is used to fill in that end. The CDR3 runs to 15 residues. V lost 2 bases to trimming and J lost 4 bases, with 15 bases between them. Germline CDR1 reads SGDLS; CDR2 reads YYNGEE.

This clone was seen many times. One end of the junction does not line up with germline, which may come from a read error. The CDR3 extends 3 residues past the end of the read, so its final part is completed from the germline J gene. The V gene is TRBV4-2, the J gene TRBJ1-3, with D uncertain. The CDR3 totals 16 residues. The germline gives CDR1 LGHNA, CDR2 YNFKEQ. The CDR3 DNA, read in part, is TGCGCCAGCAGCCAAGAGGTTTTAAGGTCTGGAAACACC. Translated: CASSQEVLRSGNT. The full CDR3 protein reads CASSQEVLRSGNTIYF.

This clone was observed many times. The read ends 3 residues shy of where the CDR3 ends; the end is completed using the germline J gene. The gene calls are TRBV7-2 and TRBJ2-1; the match to TRBD2 covers 11 bases. This CDR3 is built from 15 residues. Germline V gives CDR1 SGHTA, CDR2 FQGNSA. V shed 3 bases and J 5 bases; nucleotides not matched to a gene: 3. CDR3 DNA (partial): TGTGCCAGCAGCTTGGGACTAGCGGTAAACAATGAG. This codes for CASSLGLAVNNE. The full-length CDR3 reads as CASSLGLAVNNEQFF.

This clone was seen ten or more times. The read gets to within 3 residues of the CDR3 end, and the germline J gene fills in the rest. The gene calls are TRBV7-9 and TRBJ1-3; D gene ambiguous. The CDR3 extends over 12 amino acids. Germline V gene lookup returns CDR1 SEHNR and CDR2 FQNEAQ (reference sequence). The V gene lost 2 bases and the J gene lost 8 bases, with 7 bases spanning the gap. Partial CDR3 DNA: TGTGCCAGCAGCTTAAATTCAGACACC. This gives the protein CASSLNSDT. The CDR3 as a whole reads CASSLNSDTIYF.

This clone was recorded at least ten times. From the germline J gene comes the end of the CDR3, since the read stops 3 residues before it. The rearrangement joins TRBV19 to TRBJ2-7, with 8 bases matching TRBD1. The ends lost 2 bases at V and 0 bases at J; junction bases unmatched: 3. The germline CDR1 and CDR2 sequences are LNHDA and SQIVND (reference sequence). The CDR3 runs to 15 residues. CDR3 region: CASSITTGDSYEQYF. Incomplete CDR3 DNA: TGTGCCAGTAGTATAACGACAGGGGACTCCTACGAG.

This clone was seen only a few times. The read ends 3 residues shy of where the CDR3 ends; the end is completed using the germline J gene. The chain is built from TRBV7-9 and TRBJ2-7; 11 positions agree with TRBD1. Germline V gives CDR1 SEHNR, CDR2 FQNEAQ (reference sequence). Unmatched junction bases numbered 4, after V lost 4 bases and J lost 2 bases. This CDR3 is 15 amino acids long. The CDR3 reads CASSSPGQGAYEQYF. The DNA read from the CDR3 is TGTGCCAGCAGCTCGCCGGGACAGGGGGCCTACGAG.

Many counts were recorded for this clone. Read data end 3 residues before the CDR3 end; the end is taken from the germline J gene. V and J are TRBV20-1 and TRBJ1-1; the D is unclear. The germline V gene encodes CDR1 DFQATT and CDR2 SNEGSKA (reference sequence). V was trimmed by 2 bases and J by 0 bases, leaving 7 bases between them. The length of the CDR3 is 13 residues. The sequenced CDR3 bases are TGCAGTGCTAGACCGGGTGTGAACACTGAA. This gives the protein CSARPGVNTE. The entire CDR3 is CSARPGVNTEAFF.

This clone was counted many times. With the read ending 3 residues before the CDR3 end, the germline J gene is used to fill in that end. The rearrangement uses TRBV28 and TRBJ2-4; the D gene is possibly TRBD1 (6 bases). The length of the CDR3 is 15 residues. The germline V gene encodes CDR1 MDHEN and CDR2 SYDVKM. The sequenced part of the CDR3 DNA is TGTGCCAGCAGTTTTTCCAGGGGCCACAATCAGCCT. Translated, it gives CASSFSRGHNQP. The whole CDR3 protein is CASSFSRGHNQPQYF.

This clone was observed many times. The read is 3 residues too short to cover the CDR3 end, so that end is filled in from the germline J gene. V usage is TRBV20-1 and J usage is TRBJ2-3; tentatively, D is TRBD2 (6 bases). CDR1 is DFQATT and CDR2 is SNEGSKA in the germline V gene (reference sequence). V was pared by 0 bases and J by 5 bases, with 12 bases between. CDR3 length: 14 amino acids. This CDR3 is CSARDAAGLDTQYF. The covered CDR3 bases are TGCAGTGCTAGAGACGCGGCGGGACTAGATACG.

In this sample, this clone turned up many times. The read gets to within 3 residues of the CDR3 end, and the germline J gene fills in the rest. The chain combines TRBV14 with TRBJ2-1; 10 bases are shared with TRBD2. The junction had 5 bases not matched to a gene; V was cut back by 0 bases and J by 6 bases. The CDR3 covers 16 residues. Germline CDR1 reads SGHDN; CDR2 reads FVKESK. CDR3 region: CASSQDWASGGNEQFF. The sequenced CDR3 bases are TGTGCCAGCAGCCAAGATTGGGCTAGCGGGGGCAATGAG. The whole variable domain, filled in from reference TRBV14 and TRBJ2-1, reads EAGVTQFPSHSVIEKGQTVTLRCDPISGHDNLYWYRRVMGKEIKFLLHFVKESKQDESGMPNNRFLAERTGGTYSTLKVQPAELEDSGVYFCASSQDWASGGNEQFFGPGTRLTVL.

This clone was seen at least ten times. Sequence at one end of the junction differs from germline and may be a read error. CDR3 region: CTSRLEPGQVIYNEQFF. The sequenced part of the CDR3 DNA is TGCACCAGCAGGCTCGAGCCGGGACAGGTCATATACAATGAG. The chain combines TRBV4-1 with TRBJ2-1; 8 bases map to TRBD1. The CDR3 end falls 3 residues outside the read, so it is completed with the germline J gene. The germline V gene has CDR1 MGHRA and CDR2 YSYEKL. The CDR3 is made up of 17 amino acids.

This clone occurred many times. The read falls 3 residues short of the CDR3 end, and the missing part is taken from the germline J gene. The chain has TRBV19 and TRBJ1-1, with a weak D call TRBD1 (6 bases). Germline CDR1 reads LNHDA; CDR2 reads SQIVND (reference sequence). The CDR3 loop spans 14 amino acids. Trimming stripped 4 bases from V and 1 base from J, with 10 bases between. Incomplete CDR3 DNA: TGTGCCAGTAGTACGGGACACAGGAACACTGAA. This codes for CASSTGHRNTE. The entire CDR3 reads CASSTGHRNTEAFF.

This clone was recorded many times. The read stops 3 residues short of the end of the CDR3; the missing end is completed from the germline J gene. This rearrangement joins TRBV7-3 to TRBJ2-3, with 7 bases that match TRBD2. The V segment lost 2 bases and the J segment 1 base; nucleotides outside the gene matches: 0. There are 14 residues in the CDR3. Germline CDR1 SGHTA, CDR2 FQGTGA. The CDR3 sequence is CASSLAGGTDTQYF. The DNA read from the CDR3 is TGTGCCAGCAGCTTAGCGGGGGGCACAGATACG.

This clone has ten or more counts. The CDR3 goes on 3 residues after the read ends, and that part is filled in from the germline J gene. The chain couples TRBV6-1 to TRBJ2-3; 8 nucleotides match TRBD2. Looked up from germline, CDR1 is MNHNS and CDR2 is SASEGT. The CDR3 length is 14 residues. The V segment lost 4 bases and the J segment 5 bases; nucleotides outside the gene matches: 5. CDR3 DNA, as far as it was read: TGTGCCAGCAGTGTTAGCGGGATCCGAGATACG. It translates to CASSVSGIRDT. The CDR3, in full, reads CASSVSGIRDTQYF.

This clone was counted at least ten times. The read ends 3 residues before the CDR3 terminus; that terminus is restored from the germline J gene. The chain is built from TRBV7-2 and TRBJ2-6, with D possibly TRBD2 on 5 matching bases. Germline V gene lookup returns CDR1 SGHTA and CDR2 FQGNSA. This CDR3 contains 15 residues. V was shortened by 2 bases and J by 3 bases, with 8 bases between the two germline ends. The CDR3 DNA, read in part, is TGTGCCAGCAGCTTACGAGGGTATGGGGCCAACGTC. It codes for CASSLRGYGANV. The entire CDR3 protein is CASSLRGYGANVLTF.

The table lists this clone with many counts. The read falls 3 residues short of the CDR3 end, and the missing part is taken from the germline J gene. The rearrangement uses TRBV6-2 or TRBV6-3 and TRBJ1-1; D is possibly TRBD1 (5 bases). Trimming stripped 6 bases from V and 1 base from J, with 9 bases between. CDR1 is MNHEY, CDR2 SVGEGT, per germline. The CDR3 totals 13 residues. CDR3 DNA (partial): TGTGCCAGCAGGGAACAGGAGAACACTGAA. Its protein is CASREQENTE. The entire CDR3 is CASREQENTEAFF.

This clone was recorded many times. The read is 3 residues too short to cover the CDR3 end, so that end is filled in from the germline J gene. J is TRBJ2-7 and V is TRBV30; D possibly corresponds to TRBD1 (5 bases). Trimming pared 5 bases from V and 1 base from J, leaving 12 bases between. The germline V gene has CDR1 GTSNPN and CDR2 SVGIG (reference sequence). The CDR3 sequence is 13 residues long. CDR3 sequence reads: CAWAAGISYEQYF. Partial CDR3 DNA: TGTGCCTGGGCGGCAGGGATTTCCTACGAG.

The sample holds many counts of this clone. The read halts 3 residues ahead of the CDR3 end, with the missing end drawn from the germline J gene. The chain recombines TRBV19 with TRBJ1-1; no reliable D call. The CDR3 has 12 residues. The V gene lost 5 bases and the J gene lost 0 bases, with 4 bases spanning the gap. In germline, CDR1 is LNHDA, CDR2 SQIVND (reference sequence). Here the CDR3 reads CASSFVNTEAFF. The CDR3 DNA, read in part, is TGTGCCAGTAGTTTCGTGAACACTGAA.

In this sample, this clone turned up many times. The missing CDR3 end, 3 residues past where the read stops, is filled in from the germline J gene. V is TRBV20-1 and J is TRBJ2-3; D is ambiguous. The CDR3 has 14 amino acids. V lost 5 bases to trimming and J lost 3 bases, with 15 bases between them. The V gene's germline CDR1 is DFQATT and CDR2 SNEGSKA (reference sequence). CDR3 region: CSAPPSRLTDTQYF. The CDR3 DNA, read in part, is TGCAGTGCTCCCCCCTCGCGCCTAACAGATACG.

This clone was seen at least ten times. The CDR3 end is not reached by the read, which stops 3 residues before it; the germline J gene fills it in. The rearrangement links TRBV15 to TRBJ2-7; TRBD2 aligns across 9 bases. The CDR3 consists of 14 residues. Germline trimming cut 6 bases from V and 4 bases from J; bases unmatched to any gene: 7. Germline V gene sequence: CDR1 LNHNV, CDR2 YYDKDF (reference sequence). CDR3 loop: CATRYSGRSYEQYF. CDR3 bases read: TGTGCCACCAGATATAGCGGGAGATCTTACGAG.

In this sample, this clone turned up many times. The CDR3 end lies 3 residues beyond the end of the read and is filled in from the germline J gene. The chain joins TRBV7-2 to TRBJ2-1, with D tentatively TRBD2 (5 bases). The V gene's germline CDR1 is SGHTA and CDR2 FQGNSA. Deletions cut 5 bases from V and 2 bases from J, with 13 bases between. The CDR3 sequence is 15 residues long. The part of the CDR3 DNA that was read is TGTGCCAGCAGCCAGCGGTACTCCACCTACAATGAG. This gives the protein CASSQRYSTYNE. The whole CDR3 sequence reads CASSQRYSTYNEQFF. The entire variable domain, with the rest obtained from reference TRBV7-2 and TRBJ2-1, is as follows: GAGVSQSPSNKVTEKGKDVELRCDPISGHTALYWYRQSLGQGLEFLIYFQGNSAPDKSGLPSDRFSAERTGGSVSTLTIQRTQQEDSAVYLCASSQRYSTYNEQFFGPGTRLTVL.

Ten or more counts support this clone. The DNA ends 3 residues before the CDR3 does, and the rest of the CDR3 is filled in from the germline J gene. The chain has TRBV30 and TRBJ2-4; TRBD1 matches at 7 bases. From germline, CDR1 is GTSNPN and CDR2 SVGIG (reference sequence). CDR3 length: 15 amino acids. The CDR3 DNA, read in part, is TGTGCCTGGAGTGTACAGGGGTCCCTTAACTATGGT. This codes for CAWSVQGSLNYG. In full, the CDR3 reads CAWSVQGSLNYGQYF. Drawing the rest from reference TRBV30 and TRBJ2-4, the complete variable domain is SQTIHQWPATLVQPVGSPLSLECTVEGTSNPNLYWYRQAAGRGLQLLFYSVGIGQISSEVPQNLSASRPQDRQFILSSKKLLLSDSGFYLCAWSVQGSLNYGQYFGAGTRLSVL.

This clone was seen many times. The CDR3 end falls 3 residues outside the read, so it is completed with the germline J gene. The chain combines TRBV7-2 with TRBJ2-7, with a tentative D call TRBD1 (6 bases). The V gene's germline CDR1 is SGHTA and CDR2 FQGNSA. This CDR3 is 14 amino acids long. Trimming pared 4 bases from V and 3 bases from J, leaving 13 bases between. The chain's CDR3 is CASSSRTENYEQYF. The CDR3 DNA, read in part, is TGTGCCAGCAGCTCAAGGACAGAAAACTACGAG. Complete variable domain (other parts from reference TRBV7-2 and TRBJ2-7): GAGVSQSPSNKVTEKGKDVELRCDPISGHTALYWYRQSLGQGLEFLIYFQGNSAPDKSGLPSDRFSAERTGGSVSTLTIQRTQQEDSAVYLCASSSRTENYEQYFGPGTRLTVT.

This clone has at least ten counts. The read comes to an end 3 residues before the CDR3 does, leaving the germline J gene to fill in the end. V is TRBV9 and J is TRBJ2-3; D remains unclear. Germline CDR1 reads SGDLS; CDR2 reads YYNGEE. This CDR3 region has 14 residues. V was pared by 1 base and J by 2 bases, with 8 bases between. Partial CDR3 DNA: TGTGCCAGCAGCGTATTACTTACCACAGATACG. Translated: CASSVLLTTDT. The complete CDR3 reads CASSVLLTTDTQYF.

In its sample, this clone was seen many times. The observed sequence ends 3 residues before the CDR3 terminus, with the missing tail filled in from the germline J gene. The chain joins TRBV5-1 to TRBJ2-7, with 8 bases matching TRBD1. V lost 0 bases, J lost 3 bases, and 5 bases stayed unmatched. Germline V CDR1 and CDR2: SGHRS, YFSETQ. The CDR3 totals 15 residues. CDR3 DNA, as far as it was read: TGCGCCAGCAGCTTGGGGGACAGGTTTCTCTACGAG. This sequence encodes CASSLGDRFLYE. The entire CDR3 sequence reads CASSLGDRFLYEQYF.

This clone was recorded at least ten times. The CDR3 end falls 3 residues outside the read, so it is completed with the germline J gene. V usage is TRBV7-9 and J usage is TRBJ1-4; the D is unclear. Germline lookup yields CDR1 SEHNR and CDR2 FQNEAQ (reference sequence). The CDR3 contains 13 residues. The germline V and J ends were trimmed by 4 bases and 7 bases, with 10 bases remaining between them. The CDR3 protein is CASSSFSSEKLFF. Partial CDR3 DNA: TGTGCCAGCAGCTCATTTAGTAGTGAAAAA.